This T cell receptor beta chain was sequenced during a study of blood T cells in healthy people across ages. A second PCR of roughly 7 to 11 cycles used a sample-barcoded 5' primer and a J-beta primer mix. TCRdb fed the 5' RACE reads into MiXCR, producing one record per CDR3 protein. The sample yields around 1,000,000 distinct CDR3 sequences, around 27% seen once. This sample also appeared in a second study, on T cells of mothers and their children. This second report adds: Extraction yielded RNA that went, in full, into cDNA synthesis at roughly 1.4 ug per 15 ul.

The TCR originated in a girl aged 2-10 years in good health. Sequencing was performed on blood.

CDR3 residues: CASSLEGMADTIYF. For the CDR3, the DNA is TGTGCCAGCAGCTTGGAAGGGATGGCGGACACCATATATTTT. The rearrangement links TRBV5-5 to TRBJ1-3; D is undetermined. V lost 0 bases and J lost 8, with 12 bases in between. The CDR3 covers 14 residues. Germline-derived CDR1 and CDR2 are SGHKS and YYEKEE (reference sequence).